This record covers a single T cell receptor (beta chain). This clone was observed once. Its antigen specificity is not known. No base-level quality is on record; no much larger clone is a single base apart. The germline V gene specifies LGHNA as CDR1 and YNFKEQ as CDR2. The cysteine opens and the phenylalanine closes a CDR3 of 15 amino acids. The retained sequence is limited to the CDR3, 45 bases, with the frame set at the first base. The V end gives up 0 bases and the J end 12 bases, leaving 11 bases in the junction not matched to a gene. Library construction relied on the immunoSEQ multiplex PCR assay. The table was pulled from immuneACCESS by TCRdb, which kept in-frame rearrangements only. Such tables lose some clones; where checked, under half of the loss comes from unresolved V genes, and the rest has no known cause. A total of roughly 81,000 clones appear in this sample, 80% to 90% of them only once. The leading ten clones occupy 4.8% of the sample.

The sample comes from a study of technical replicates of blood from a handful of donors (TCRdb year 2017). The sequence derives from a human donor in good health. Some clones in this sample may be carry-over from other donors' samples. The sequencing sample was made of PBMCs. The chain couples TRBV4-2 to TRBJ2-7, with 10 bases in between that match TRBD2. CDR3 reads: CASSQDPSGRSFRYF. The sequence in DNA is TGTGCCAGCAGCCAAGATCCTAGCGGGAGATCATTTCGGTACTTC.